This T cell receptor beta chain emerged from a study of T cells in Graves' hyperthyroidism and ophthalmopathy. As regards this clonotype: The antigen remains undetermined.

The CDR3 regions of TCR beta were amplified from RNA transcripts. The TCR CDR3 was amplified in a first-round RT-PCR using the HTBI primer set. One entry per CDR3 protein results from TCRdb running MiXCR on the multiplex PCR reads. The sample consists of approximately 870,000 distinct CDR3 sequences, over 35% of them appearing once. Germline CDR1 DFQATT, CDR2 SNEGSKA (reference sequence). The CDR3 covers 14 residues. The ends lost 3 bases at V and 5 bases at J; junction bases unmatched: 9. Study-wide points: The model predicted ophthalmopathy a median approximately 6.3 months before onset. A 13 V-J signature model discriminated ophthalmopathy versus stable hyperthyroidism.

It was considered stable Graves' hyperthyroidism when ophthalmopathy did not progress within 18 months. Hyperthyroidism was newly diagnosed in patients aged 18 to 65 (duration under 2 months). This TCR was sampled from a man between 18 and 35 years old with Graves' hyperthyroidism. The chain couples TRBV20-1 to TRBJ2-5; 7 positions agree with TRBD2. The sample was blood. The CDR3 sequence: CSARGWKGGETQYF. CDR3 in DNA: TGCAGTGCTAGGGGTTGGAAGGGAGGGGAGACCCAGTACTTC.